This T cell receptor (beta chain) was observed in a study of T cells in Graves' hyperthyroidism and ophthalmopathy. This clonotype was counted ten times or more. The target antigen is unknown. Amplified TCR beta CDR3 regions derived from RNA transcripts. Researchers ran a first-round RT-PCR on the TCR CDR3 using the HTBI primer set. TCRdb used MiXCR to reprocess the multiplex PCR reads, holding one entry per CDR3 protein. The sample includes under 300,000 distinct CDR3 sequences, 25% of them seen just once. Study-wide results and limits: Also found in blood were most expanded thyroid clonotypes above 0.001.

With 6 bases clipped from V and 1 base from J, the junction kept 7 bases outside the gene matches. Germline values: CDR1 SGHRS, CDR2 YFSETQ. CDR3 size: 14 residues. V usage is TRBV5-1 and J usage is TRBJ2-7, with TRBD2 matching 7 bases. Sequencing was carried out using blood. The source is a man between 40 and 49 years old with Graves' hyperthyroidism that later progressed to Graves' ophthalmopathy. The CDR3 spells CASMRRERSYEQYF. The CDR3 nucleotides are TGCGCCAGCATGCGGCGGGAGCGGTCCTACGAGCAGTACTTC.